Below, 24 T cell receptor beta chains from the same sample are listed, as sequenced in a study of cytomegalovirus exposure and HLA in healthy donors. The PCR contained 60 Vbeta and 13 Jbeta primers. Here immunoSEQ multiplex PCR was the method, and the copy in TCRdb shows in-frame clones only, minus some. This table holds just under 80,000 clones. The sample comprised PBMCs. These receptor sequences come from a man in his late teens or twenties in good health and CMV-seropositive.

V gene TRBV5-1 combines with J gene TRBJ2-5; D is possibly TRBD2 (6 bases). Trimming pared 4 bases from V and 2 bases from J, leaving 15 bases between. The CDR3 contains 15 residues. Looked up from germline, CDR1 is SGHRS and CDR2 is YFSETQ. The CDR3 DNA is TGCGCCAGCAGCCCGGAGGGGTTCCTTCAAGAGACCCAGTACTTC. Protein product: CASSPEGFLQETQYF.

The chain combines TRBV7-9 with TRBJ1-1; 9 nucleotides align to TRBD1. Trimming took 8 bases from V and 3 from J; bases not matched to a gene: 4. Germline assignment: CDR1 SEHNR and CDR2 FQNEAQ (reference sequence). This CDR3 is 13 amino acids long. CDR3 DNA: TGTGCCAGCCGGACAGGGGCCTACACTGAAGCTTTCTTT. It encodes CASRTGAYTEAFF. Filled out from reference TRBV7-9 and TRBJ1-1, the complete variable domain reads DTGVSQNPRHKITKRGQNVTFRCDPISEHNRLYWYRQTLGQGPEFLTYFQNEAQLEKSRLLSDRFSAERPKGSFSTLEIQRTEQGDSAMYLCASRTGAYTEAFFGQGTRLTVV.

The rearrangement joins TRBV7-9 to TRBJ2-6, with D possibly matching TRBD1 (5 bases). The V end was cut by 1 base, the J end by 0 bases, with 13 bases between. This CDR3 is built from 18 residues. Germline V gives CDR1 SEHNR, CDR2 FQNEAQ (reference sequence). The CDR3 DNA sequence: TGTGCCAGCAGCTTAGTGGCAGGGCCGAGCTCTGGGGCCAACGTCCTGACTTTC. This codes for CASSLVAGPSSGANVLTF.

This chain connects TRBV11-2 to TRBJ2-7; 9 positions match TRBD2. Unmatched junction bases numbered 8, after V lost 5 bases and J lost 3 bases. The CDR3 contains 15 residues. In germline, CDR1 is SGHAT, CDR2 FQNNGV. CDR3 residues: CASSQGVSGSYEQYF. The CDR3, as DNA: TGTGCCAGCAGCCAGGGAGTTAGCGGGAGCTACGAGCAGTACTTC.

The chain carries TRBV29-1 and TRBJ1-2; D call uncertain. Trimming took off 2 bases at V and 0 bases at J, with 7 bases between the two ends. This CDR3 region has 13 residues. CDR1 is SQVTM, CDR2 ANQGSEA, per germline. The CDR3 reads CSVESPTNYGYTF. The DNA for the CDR3 is TGCAGCGTTGAATCCCCTACTAACTATGGCTACACCTTC. Drawing the rest from reference TRBV29-1 and TRBJ1-2, the complete variable domain is SAVISQKPSRDICQRGTSLTIQCQVDSQVTMMFWYRQQPGQSLTLIATANQGSEATYESGFVIDKFPISRPNLTFSTLTVSNMSPEDSSIYLCSVESPTNYGYTFGSGTRLTVV.

J is TRBJ2-7 and V is TRBV2; D gene unclear. Germline-derived CDR1 and CDR2 are SNHLY and FYNNEI. V lost 7 bases and J 13 bases, leaving 17 bases between the germline ends. The CDR3 extends over 11 amino acids. The CDR3: CASTQVPVLYF. CDR3 DNA: TGTGCCAGCACGCAGGTCCCGGTACTTTACTTC.

The rearrangement joins TRBV4-1 to TRBJ1-2, with TRBD1 matching 12 bases. Germline loops: CDR1 MGHRA, CDR2 YSYEKL. Trimming took 0 bases from V and 1 from J; bases not matched to a gene: 6. The CDR3 is 18 residues long. CDR3 sequence reads: CASSQDAGQGALNYGYTF. The CDR3, as DNA: TGCGCCAGCAGCCAAGACGCGGGACAGGGGGCGCTTAACTATGGCTACACCTTC.

V and J are TRBV5-1 and TRBJ1-3; D gene ambiguous. CDR3 length equals 15 residues. Per germline, CDR1 SGHRS and CDR2 YFSETQ. The ends were cut back, 0 bases at V and 3 bases at J, with 10 bases in the middle. CDR3 in amino acids: CASSLDIGSGNTIYF. Written as DNA, the CDR3 is TGCGCCAGCAGCTTGGATATTGGGAGTGGAAACACCATATATTTT.

V usage is TRBV4-1 and J usage is TRBJ1-2; 8 bases match TRBD1. CDR1 is MGHRA and CDR2 is YSYEKL in the germline V gene. CDR3 length: 16 residues. The junction had 12 bases not matched to a gene; V was cut back by 1 base and J by 8 bases. This chain's CDR3 is CASSQGPGDRSKGYTF. Here the CDR3 DNA reads TGCGCCAGCAGCCAAGGACCGGGGGACAGGAGTAAGGGCTACACCTTC.

DNA for the CDR3: TGCAGCGTTGAAGACCTCACATTCTTC. Translated: CSVEDLTFF. The chain recombines TRBV29-1 with TRBJ2-1; no definite D call. The CDR3 is 9 amino acids. V gave up 0 bases and J gave up 16 bases, with 7 bases separating them. The V gene's germline CDR1 is SQVTM and CDR2 ANQGSEA.

The chain joins TRBV19 to TRBJ1-1, with D uncertain. Trimming took off 1 base at V and 0 bases at J, with 6 bases between the two ends. The CDR3 consists of 14 residues. The germline gives CDR1 LNHDA, CDR2 SQIVND (reference sequence). The CDR3 is CASSIGGMNTEAFF. In DNA, the CDR3 is TGTGCCAGTAGTATAGGAGGGATGAACACTGAAGCTTTCTTT.

The chain joins TRBV4-1 to TRBJ2-4, with 7 bases fitting TRBD1. Trimming took 4 bases from V and 0 from J; bases not matched to a gene: 15. This CDR3 is built from 19 residues. CDR1 is MGHRA, CDR2 YSYEKL, per germline. The CDR3 here is CASSLYPETGSVAKNIQYF. CDR3 sequence (DNA): TGCGCCAGCAGCCTATACCCCGAGACAGGGTCGGTAGCCAAAAACATTCAGTACTTC.

The chain employs TRBV7-9 and TRBJ2-5, with D perhaps TRBD2 (6 bases). The CDR3 extends over 13 amino acids. Germline V gives CDR1 SEHNR, CDR2 FQNEAQ (reference sequence). The V and J ends lost 3 bases and 10 bases respectively, with 15 bases between them. CDR3 nucleotides: TGTGCCAGCAGCTTGGGACTCATTGAGGACCAGTACTTC. This gives the protein CASSLGLIEDQYF.

CDR3 bases: TGTGCCAGCAGCCCCCGGGGACTAGCGGGAGGGCCTATAGACGAGCAGTACTTC. Protein sequence: CASSPRGLAGGPIDEQYF. The chain is built from TRBV5-6 and TRBJ2-7, with TRBD2 matching over 16 bases. The CDR3 extends over 18 amino acids. The germline CDR1 and CDR2 sequences are SGHDT and YYEEEE. J lost 5 bases, V lost 4 bases, and 12 bases had no gene match.

This sequence joins TRBV9 and TRBJ1-5; possible D gene TRBD1, 5 bases. This CDR3 region has 15 residues. Germline CDR1 is SGDLS and CDR2 is YYNGEE. The ends were cut back, 0 bases at V and 0 bases at J, with 7 bases in the middle. The CDR3 loop reads CASSVGGDSNQPQHF. The CDR3, as DNA: TGTGCCAGCAGCGTAGGGGGGGATAGCAATCAGCCCCAGCATTTT.

The V and J genes are TRBV10-3 and TRBJ2-6; D may be TRBD2 (6 bases). The V gene's germline CDR1 is ENHRY and CDR2 SYGVKD. With 0 bases removed from V and 4 bases from J, the gap between germline ends came to 13 bases. The CDR3 consists of 17 residues. CDR3 residues: CAISESPGGSGANVLTF. The CDR3, as DNA: TGTGCCATCAGTGAGTCGCCCGGGGGATCCGGGGCCAACGTCCTGACTTTC.

Of note for this clone: The junction shows a germline mismatch at one end, possibly a read error. The chain joins TRBV7-9 to TRBJ2-2, with a possible D match to TRBD1 (6 bases). CDR3 size: 15 residues. CDR1 is SEHNR, CDR2 FQNEAQ, per germline (reference sequence). The CDR3 region is CASINLYRDTGEPFF. DNA for the CDR3: TGTGCCAGCATAAACTTGTACAGGGACACCGGGGAGCCGTTTTTT.

The chain links TRBV19 to TRBJ2-2; the D gene is possibly TRBD1 (5 bases). V was trimmed by 3 bases and J by 3 bases, leaving 20 bases between them. Germline CDR1 is LNHDA and CDR2 is SQIVND (reference sequence). The CDR3 extends over 18 amino acids. The CDR3 DNA sequence: TGTGCCAGTAGTATTGGGGTTGGACACCCGGCATACACCGGGGAGCTGTTTTTT. It is translated as CASSIGVGHPAYTGELFF.

This chain joins TRBV28 and TRBJ2-7; 7 positions agree with TRBD2. V trimming: 6 bases; J trimming: 1 base; junction bases outside the gene matches: 6. CDR1 MDHEN and CDR2 SYDVKM come from the germline V gene. This CDR3 is 14 amino acids long. The CDR3 DNA sequence: TGTGCCAGCAGCCCTCGGGGACTATCCTACGAGCAGTACTTC. It is translated as CASSPRGLSYEQYF.

The chain joins TRBV11-2 to TRBJ2-1; D is unresolved. Germline CDR1 reads SGHAT; CDR2 reads FQNNGV. V dropped 9 bases and J dropped 2 bases, with 8 bases sitting between them. The CDR3 loop spans 12 amino acids. The CDR3 DNA is TGTGCCAGTCGCCAGACCTACAATGAGCAGTTCTTC. Amino acid sequence: CASRQTYNEQFF.

V usage is TRBV5-1 and J usage is TRBJ1-2; possible D gene TRBD1, 6 bases. The V gene lost 8 bases and the J gene lost 3 bases, with 8 bases spanning the gap. The CDR3 spans 11 residues. The germline V gene encodes CDR1 SGHRS and CDR2 YFSETQ. The CDR3: CARTGDYGYTF. CDR3 DNA sequence: TGCGCCAGGACAGGAGACTATGGCTACACCTTC.

The chain joins TRBV27 to TRBJ2-7; perhaps TRBD2 as D (5 bases). Per the germline V gene, CDR1 is MNHEY and CDR2 is SMNVEV (reference sequence). The CDR3 has 17 residues. Trimming removed 6 bases at V and 3 bases at J, with 24 bases between. This CDR3 reads CASSPEGAEANYYEQYF. The CDR3 DNA reads as TGTGCCAGCAGCCCTGAGGGCGCCGAGGCCAACTACTACGAGCAGTACTTC.

This chain links TRBV27 with TRBJ2-3, with D maybe TRBD2 (5 bases). The CDR3 sequence is 15 residues long. Trimming took off 4 bases at V and 3 bases at J, with 14 bases between the two ends. Per the germline V gene, CDR1 is MNHEY and CDR2 is SMNVEV (reference sequence). This CDR3 is CASSSRGEGTDTQYF. Written as DNA, the CDR3 is TGTGCCAGCAGTTCCCGGGGAGAGGGAACAGATACGCAGTATTTT.

V gene TRBV7-9 combines with J gene TRBJ2-5, with D perhaps matching TRBD2 (5 bases). V dropped 1 base and J dropped 5 bases, with 14 bases sitting between them. The CDR3 contains 15 residues. CDR1 and CDR2 (germline): SEHNR, FQNEAQ (reference sequence). The CDR3 region is CASSLGSSRRETQYF. The CDR3 bases are TGTGCCAGCAGCTTAGGATCCTCAAGGAGGGAGACCCAGTACTTC. The whole variable domain, filled in from reference TRBV7-9 and TRBJ2-5, reads DTGVSQNPRHKITKRGQNVTFRCDPISEHNRLYWYRQTLGQGPEFLTYFQNEAQLEKSRLLSDRFSAERPKGSFSTLEIQRTEQGDSAMYLCASSLGSSRRETQYFGPGTRLLVL.